A single sample gave rise to the 31 T cell receptor beta chains below, sequenced in a study of human T cells and chemical hapten exposure. Time point here: pre-sensitization, week 0. The treatment was: therapeutic diphenylcyclopropenone sensitization with weekly scalp DPC. TCRdb re-derived calls from the RACE reads in MiXCR, one entry per CDR3 protein. The profile shows tens of thousands of distinct CDR3 sequences, approximately 15% of them singletons. Sequences were derived from whole blood, sampled in connection with sensitization to the hapten diphenylcyclopropenone (DPC). These receptors were taken from a woman aged 45-60 years with alopecia areata. Some clones in this sample may be carry-over from other donors' samples.

This sequence joins TRBV5-1 and TRBJ2-7, with TRBD1 as a possible D gene (6 bases). The CDR3 loop spans 17 amino acids. V was shortened by 0 bases and J by 2 bases, with 18 bases between the two germline ends. Germline assignment: CDR1 SGHRS and CDR2 YFSETQ. The CDR3, as DNA: TGCGCCAGCAGCTTGGGCACAACAGGGTTGCTTACCTACGAGCAGTACTTC. Its translation: CASSLGTTGLLTYEQYF.

The genes are TRBV5-1 and TRBJ1-1; no clear D gene. Trimming stripped 2 bases from V and 3 bases from J, with 11 bases between. This CDR3 is built from 14 residues. CDR1 is SGHRS, CDR2 YFSETQ, per germline. CDR3 coding DNA: TGCGCCAGCAGCTTCGGCGCTAAGGACACTGAAGCTTTCTTT. Amino acids: CASSFGAKDTEAFF.

The chain employs TRBV10-1 and TRBJ2-7; D is unresolved. The V gene lost 6 bases and the J gene lost 3 bases, with 15 bases spanning the gap. The CDR3 totals 14 residues. Germline V CDR1 and CDR2: WNHNN, SYGVQD (reference sequence). CDR3 in DNA: TGCGCCAGCAGGCTCCCGGGCCACCTCTACGAGCAGTACTTC. This sequence encodes CASRLPGHLYEQYF.

This clonotype was found once. CDR3 nucleotides: TGCGCCAGCAGCTTGGAAGGGGTAGAGACCCAGTACTTC. This gives the protein CASSLEGVETQYF. J is TRBJ2-5 and V is TRBV5-1, with D tentatively TRBD1 (5 bases). Trimming removed 0 bases at V and 4 bases at J, with 7 bases between. The CDR3 consists of 13 residues. The germline CDR1 and CDR2 sequences are SGHRS and YFSETQ.

The chain employs TRBV5-4 and TRBJ2-3, with TRBD1 matching over 11 bases. This CDR3 contains 15 residues. V lost 6 bases, J lost 14 bases, and 17 bases stayed unmatched. Per germline, CDR1 SGHNT and CDR2 YYREEE (reference sequence). The CDR3 coding sequence is TGTGCCAGCACCACAGGGGACAGGGGGGCCAATAGGCCGTATTTT. This encodes CASTTGDRGANRPYF.

The V gene is TRBV6-2 or TRBV6-3, the J gene TRBJ2-1; 8 nucleotides agree with TRBD2. Unmatched junction bases numbered 11, after V lost 2 bases and J lost 5 bases. CDR1 and CDR2 from the germline V gene are MNHEY and SVGEGT. CDR3 size: 17 residues. CDR3 in amino acids: CASSYAFRGRLDNEQFF. The CDR3 DNA is TGTGCCAGCAGTTACGCTTTCCGCGGGAGGTTGGACAATGAGCAGTTCTTC.

This clonotype has just a few counts. This sequence joins TRBV29-1 and TRBJ1-2; no reliable D call. Germline V CDR1 and CDR2: SQVTM, ANQGSEA. Trimming stripped 3 bases from V and 2 bases from J, with 7 bases between. CDR3 size: 12 residues. CDR3 nucleotides: TGCAGCGTTGAGGTACCAAACTATGGCTACACCTTC. This sequence encodes CSVEVPNYGYTF. Supplemented by reference TRBV29-1 and TRBJ1-2, the full variable domain reads SAVISQKPSRDICQRGTSLTIQCQVDSQVTMMFWYRQQPGQSLTLIATANQGSEATYESGFVIDKFPISRPNLTFSTLTVSNMSPEDSSIYLCSVEVPNYGYTFGSGTRLTVV.

The chain has TRBV15 and TRBJ1-4; maybe TRBD1 (6 bases). Germline V gene data show CDR1 as LNHNV and CDR2 as YYDKDF (reference sequence). This CDR3 spans 18 amino acids. The germline V and J ends were trimmed by 7 bases and 11 bases, with 32 bases remaining between them. The CDR3 nucleotides read TGTGCCACCAACAAGGGGACCGGGACATCCGAAGGGGCCAAGAAACTGTTTTTT. Translated, it gives CATNKGTGTSEGAKKLFF.

The genes are TRBV3-1 and TRBJ2-3; 7 positions agree with TRBD1. Trimming at V came to 5 bases and at J to 3 bases, leaving 11 bases not matched to a gene. CDR3 length equals 16 residues. The germline V gene has CDR1 LGHDT and CDR2 YNNKEL (reference sequence). The CDR3 here is CASSLTGQLRTDTQYF. The CDR3 DNA reads as TGTGCCAGCAGCTTGACAGGGCAATTAAGGACAGATACGCAGTATTTT.

About this clonotype itself: A much larger clone sits a single nucleotide away, making a read error possible. The chain employs TRBV7-9 and TRBJ2-5; no firm D call. This CDR3 is 14 amino acids long. The germline V gene has CDR1 SEHNR and CDR2 FQNEAQ (reference sequence). CDR3 coding DNA: TGTGTCAGCAGCCACCGGTCGGCTGGAGAGACCCAGTACTTC. Translating it yields CVSSHRSAGETQYF.

This clonotype was seen only a few times. This sequence joins TRBV27 and TRBJ2-7; 7 bases match TRBD1. CDR3 length: 16 amino acids. Looked up from germline, CDR1 is MNHEY and CDR2 is SMNVEV (reference sequence). V lost 5 bases to trimming and J lost 3 bases; unmatched junction nucleotides: 13. CDR3 protein: CASSPSVGTDFYEQYF. The CDR3 DNA follows: TGTGCCAGCAGTCCCTCGGTCGGGACAGATTTCTACGAGCAGTACTTC.

The chain employs TRBV7-9 and TRBJ1-6; 11 nucleotides line up with TRBD1. Germline V CDR1 and CDR2: SEHNR, FQNEAQ (reference sequence). With V trimmed by 5 bases and J by 0 bases, 9 bases remained unmatched. This CDR3 has 19 amino acids. CDR3 in amino acids: CASSDRTGGVRSYNSPLHF. The CDR3 DNA reads as TGTGCCAGCAGCGACCGGACAGGGGGCGTCCGCTCCTATAATTCACCCCTCCACTTT. Using reference TRBV7-9 and TRBJ1-6 for the parts outside the CDR3, the full variable domain is DTGVSQNPRHKITKRGQNVTFRCDPISEHNRLYWYRQTLGQGPEFLTYFQNEAQLEKSRLLSDRFSAERPKGSFSTLEIQRTEQGDSAMYLCASSDRTGGVRSYNSPLHFGNGTRLTVT.

The rearrangement joins TRBV7-9 to TRBJ1-5; D is undetermined. Trimming removed 1 base from V and 2 bases from J, with 9 bases in between. The CDR3 totals 15 residues. Germline values: CDR1 SEHNR, CDR2 FQNEAQ (reference sequence). CDR3 bases: TGTGCCAGCAGCTTAGGCGGCCCCGGCAATCAGCCCCAGCATTTT. This codes for CASSLGGPGNQPQHF.

This sequence joins TRBV7-2 and TRBJ2-3; weak D call: TRBD2 (5 bases). Germline-derived CDR1 and CDR2 are SGHTA and FQGNSA. This CDR3 is 14 amino acids long. V was cut by 5 bases and J by 2 bases, with 11 bases left in between. The CDR3 loop is CASSLLVFTDTQYF. CDR3 nucleotides: TGTGCCAGCAGCCTACTAGTATTCACAGATACGCAGTATTTT. Drawing the rest from reference TRBV7-2 and TRBJ2-3, the complete variable domain is GAGVSQSPSNKVTEKGKDVELRCDPISGHTALYWYRQSLGQGLEFLIYFQGNSAPDKSGLPSDRFSAERTGGSVSTLTIQRTQQEDSAVYLCASSLLVFTDTQYFGPGTRLTVL.

The V gene is TRBV11-2, the J gene TRBJ2-6; tentatively, D is TRBD2 (6 bases). Trimming removed 2 bases at V and 4 bases at J, with 15 bases between. The V gene's germline CDR1 is SGHAT and CDR2 FQNNGV. The CDR3 covers 17 residues. The CDR3 DNA reads TGTGCCAGCAGCTTACGGAGGGACCGGGCGGGGGCCAACGTCCTGACTTTC. It translates to CASSLRRDRAGANVLTF.

This clonotype came up a few times. The chain recombines TRBV27 with TRBJ1-1, with D hard to call. The CDR3 runs 13 residues. Germline-derived CDR1 and CDR2 are MNHEY and SMNVEV (reference sequence). Trimming stripped 5 bases from V and 5 bases from J, with 12 bases between. The CDR3 DNA follows: TGTGCCAGCAGTCCGCGGAGCATTACTGAAGCTTTCTTT. This encodes CASSPRSITEAFF.

This clonotype was seen more than once but under ten times. This rearrangement joins TRBV14 to TRBJ2-1, with D perhaps TRBD1 (5 bases). Looked up from germline, CDR1 is SGHDN and CDR2 is FVKESK. The CDR3 runs to 14 residues. Trimming stripped 1 base from V and 2 bases from J, with 6 bases between. The CDR3 DNA reads as TGTGCCAGCAGCCAAGCCAGGGCCTACAATGAGCAGTTCTTC. This translates into CASSQARAYNEQFF.

This chain links TRBV25-1 with TRBJ2-5; D is possibly TRBD2 (6 bases). CDR1 and CDR2 from the germline V gene are MGHDK and SYGVNS. Trimming left V 5 bases short and J 2 bases short, with 12 bases between. The CDR3 consists of 14 residues. The DNA of the CDR3 is TGTGCCAGCAGTCTCCCGGGGGTTCAAGAGACCCAGTACTTC. Translating it yields CASSLPGVQETQYF.

This clonotype was seen many times. This chain joins TRBV4-1 and TRBJ1-2, with D tentatively TRBD1 (5 bases). V lost 0 bases, J lost 4 bases, and 12 bases lay in between. The germline V gene encodes CDR1 MGHRA and CDR2 YSYEKL. The CDR3 extends over 15 amino acids. CDR3 in DNA: TGCGCCAGCAGCCAAGAGGGCAGGGCTAGCTATGGCTACACCTTC. Protein sequence: CASSQEGRASYGYTF.

DNA for the CDR3: TGTGCCAGCAGCTTTGACTTAAGCTCCTACAATGAGCAGTTCTTC. Its protein is CASSFDLSSYNEQFF. The chain links TRBV5-4 to TRBJ2-1; D ambiguous. From germline, CDR1 is SGHNT and CDR2 YYREEE (reference sequence). Trimming took off 2 bases at V and 0 bases at J, with 9 bases between the two ends. CDR3 length: 15 residues.

This chain uses TRBV6-2 or TRBV6-3 with TRBJ2-1, with D tentatively TRBD1 (6 bases). Trimming stripped 7 bases from V and 10 bases from J, with 11 bases between. In germline, CDR1 is MNHEY, CDR2 SVGEGT. The CDR3 is 11 amino acids. The CDR3 nucleotides are TGTGCCAGCACTACAACAGGGGAGCAGTTCTTC. It codes for CASTTTGEQFF.

This clonotype was counted between two and nine times. DNA of the CDR3: TGTGCCAGCAGCTCGACCCGGACGTACGGCTACACCTTC. It is translated as CASSSTRTYGYTF. The chain is built from TRBV7-9 and TRBJ1-2; D not certain. Trimming pared 4 bases from V and 8 bases from J, leaving 14 bases between. The CDR3 covers 13 residues. From germline, CDR1 is SEHNR and CDR2 FQNEAQ (reference sequence).

This clonotype was counted at least ten times. This chain connects TRBV19 to TRBJ2-3, with D unclear. There are 13 residues in the CDR3. Deletions cut 5 bases from V and 8 bases from J, with 14 bases between. Germline CDR1 and CDR2: LNHDA and SQIVND (reference sequence). The CDR3 DNA reads as TGTGCCAGTAGTGTTATGGAAGGTGGTACGCAGTATTTT. This translates into CASSVMEGGTQYF.

The CDR3 spells CASRDRATHEQYF. In DNA, the CDR3 is TGTGCCAGCCGAGACAGGGCGACCCACGAGCAGTACTTC. This rearrangement joins TRBV19 to TRBJ2-7, with 7 bases that match TRBD1. The CDR3 covers 13 residues. Germline assignment: CDR1 LNHDA and CDR2 SQIVND (reference sequence). V gave up 9 bases and J gave up 5 bases; unmatched junction bases: 10. Variable domain in full (rest from reference TRBV19 and TRBJ2-7): DGGITQSPKYLFRKEGQNVTLSCEQNLNHDAMYWYRQDPGQGLRLIYYSQIVNDFQKGDIAEGYSVSREKKESFPLTVTSAQKNPTAFYLCASRDRATHEQYFGPGTRLTVT.

A few counts support this clonotype. This chain uses TRBV6-6 with TRBJ2-6; no firm D call. Trimming left V 6 bases short and J 2 bases short, with 11 bases between. CDR3 length: 15 amino acids. CDR1 is MNHNY, CDR2 SVGAGI, per germline (reference sequence). The CDR3 bases are TGTGCCAGCAGCTTTACACCCACTGGGGCCAACGTCCTGACTTTC. Protein sequence: CASSFTPTGANVLTF.

This clonotype was detected only a few times. The chain links TRBV7-9 to TRBJ2-3; D call uncertain. This CDR3 comprises 16 residues. V was shortened by 5 bases and J by 0 bases, with 15 bases between the two germline ends. Germline V gene sequence: CDR1 SEHNR, CDR2 FQNEAQ (reference sequence). The CDR3, as DNA: TGTGCCAGCAGCCCAGTCGCTCGCGGTAGCACAGATACGCAGTATTTT. Its protein is CASSPVARGSTDTQYF.

This clonotype has a handful of counts. The chain recombines TRBV19 with TRBJ2-2; 8 nucleotides line up with TRBD1. The germline V gene encodes CDR1 LNHDA and CDR2 SQIVND (reference sequence). This CDR3 comprises 15 residues. Trimming at V came to 1 base and at J to 9 bases, leaving 7 bases not matched to a gene. CDR3 sequence: CASSIGTGGSRELFF. The CDR3 DNA reads as TGTGCCAGTAGTATAGGTACAGGGGGGAGCCGGGAGCTGTTTTTT.

This clonotype appeared a few times. The chain combines TRBV28 with TRBJ2-5, with D unresolved. The ends were cut back, 6 bases at V and 4 bases at J, with 18 bases in the middle. Germline values: CDR1 MDHEN, CDR2 SYDVKM. The CDR3 totals 15 residues. This CDR3 reads CASSRSGVLRETQYF. CDR3 nucleotide sequence: TGTGCCAGCAGCCGATCTGGGGTTTTACGAGAGACCCAGTACTTC. The full variable domain, completed using reference TRBV28 and TRBJ2-5, is DVKVTQSSRYLVKRTGEKVFLECVQDMDHENMFWYRQDPGLGLRLIYFSYDVKMKEKGDIPEGYSVSREKKERFSLILESASTNQTSMYLCASSRSGVLRETQYFGPGTRLLVL.

V is TRBV27 and J is TRBJ1-1; D might be TRBD1 (6 bases). This CDR3 region has 14 residues. The V gene lost 5 bases and the J gene lost 1 base, with 11 bases spanning the gap. Looked up from germline, CDR1 is MNHEY and CDR2 is SMNVEV (reference sequence). The chain's CDR3 is CASSPLTGNTEAFF. DNA for the CDR3: TGTGCCAGCAGTCCACTGACAGGGAACACTGAAGCTTTCTTT.

This clonotype has a count of ten or more. V and J are TRBV7-7 and TRBJ1-1; D is undetermined. V lost 1 base to trimming and J lost 0 bases, with 3 bases between them. Germline V lookup: CDR1 SSHAT, CDR2 FNYEAQ (reference sequence). The CDR3 extends over 13 amino acids. The CDR3 protein is CASSLEVNTEAFF. CDR3 coding DNA: TGTGCCAGCAGCTTAGAAGTGAACACTGAAGCTTTCTTT. The full variable domain, with the rest looked up from reference TRBV7-7 and TRBJ1-1, is GAGVSQSPRYKVTKRGQDVTLRCDPISSHATLYWYQQALGQGPEFLTYFNYEAQPDKSGLPSDRFSAERPEGSISTLTIQRTEQRDSAMYRCASSLEVNTEAFFGQGTRLTVV.

The rearrangement uses TRBV9 and TRBJ2-2, with 9 bases fitting TRBD1. Germline-derived CDR1 and CDR2 are SGDLS and YYNGEE. V shed 6 bases and J 5 bases; nucleotides not matched to a gene: 5. The CDR3 spans 14 residues. The CDR3 region has the DNA TGTGCCAGCACCAATGGACAGGGGACCGGGGAGCTGTTTTTT. Translated, it gives CASTNGQGTGELFF.